This T cell receptor beta chain was observed in a study of breast tumors, draining lymph nodes, adjacent tissues. Remarks on this clonotype: Antigen: not known.

MiXCR, run by TCRdb on the multiplex PCR reads, gives a single entry per CDR3 protein. Among tens of thousands of distinct CDR3 sequences listed, under 80% were seen once. V shed 6 bases and J 6 bases; nucleotides not matched to a gene: 7. Per germline, CDR1 SGHTA and CDR2 FQGTGA. The CDR3 consists of 14 residues. General study findings and limits: The data were judged consistent with most tumor T cells coming from lymph node and expanding in tumor. Tumor T cell lymph node origin was a supported hypothesis, not proven. Compared with basal-like, luminal-like tumors shared significantly more repertoire with nontumor tissue. Tumors had less TCR diversity than lymph nodes, more than nontumor tissue.

Input material: breast tumor tissue. The rearrangement links TRBV7-3 to TRBJ2-2, with 7 bases matching TRBD1. The clonotype originates from a female donor with breast cancer. Some clones in this sample may be carry-over from other donors' samples. The CDR3: CASRNRQGAGELFF. CDR3 sequence (DNA): TGTGCCAGCAGGAACCGACAGGGAGCCGGGGAGCTGTTTTTT.